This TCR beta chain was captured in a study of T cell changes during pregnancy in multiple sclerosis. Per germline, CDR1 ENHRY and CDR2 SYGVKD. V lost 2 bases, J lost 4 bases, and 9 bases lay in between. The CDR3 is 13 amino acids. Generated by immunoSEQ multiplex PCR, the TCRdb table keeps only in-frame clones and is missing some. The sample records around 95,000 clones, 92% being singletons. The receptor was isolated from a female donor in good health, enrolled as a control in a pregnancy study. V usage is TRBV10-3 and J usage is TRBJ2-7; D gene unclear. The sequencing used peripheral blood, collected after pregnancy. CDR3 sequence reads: CAISEQEKYEQYF. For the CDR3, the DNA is TGTGCCATCAGTGAGCAAGAGAAATACGAGCAGTACTTC.